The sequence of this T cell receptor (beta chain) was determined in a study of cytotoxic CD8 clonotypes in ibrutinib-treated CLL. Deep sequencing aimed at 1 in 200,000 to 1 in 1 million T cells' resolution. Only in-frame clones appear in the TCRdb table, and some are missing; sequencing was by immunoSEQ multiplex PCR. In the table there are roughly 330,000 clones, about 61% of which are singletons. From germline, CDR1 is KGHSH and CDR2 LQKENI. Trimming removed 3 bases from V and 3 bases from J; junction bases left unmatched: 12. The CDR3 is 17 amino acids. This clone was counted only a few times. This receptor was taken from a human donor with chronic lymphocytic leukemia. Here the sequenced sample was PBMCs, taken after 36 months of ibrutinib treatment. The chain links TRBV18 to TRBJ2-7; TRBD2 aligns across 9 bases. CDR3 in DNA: TGTGCCAGCTCACCCCGCGGTGGGCTAGCGGGGAACTACGAGCAGTACTTC. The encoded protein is CASSPRGGLAGNYEQYF.